The entry below describes one T cell receptor (beta chain). Its matching antigen is unknown. The data were taken from a study of OX40 agonist ivuxolimab in advanced cancers. General study results and limits: Among expanded peripheral T cells, antigen specificity went undetermined. Some nonresponders additionally presented with little normalized T-cell clonal expansion.

Anyone with autoimmune disease history or systemic immunosuppression was excluded. Collection of blood occurred at baseline, at cycle 4 day 1, and at cycle 7 day 1. CDR1 is MNHNY, CDR2 SVGAGI, per germline (reference sequence). The CDR3 length is 14 residues. Trimming removed 5 bases at V and 10 bases at J, with 18 bases between. Profiled with immunoSEQ multiplex PCR; TCRdb holds only in-frame clones, not every one. The sample consists of under 55,000 clones, roughly 80% of them appearing once. The V call is TRBV6-6, the J call TRBJ2-1; TRBD1 is a possible D gene (6 bases). The clonotype was recovered from an adult with an advanced solid tumor such as melanoma, head and neck, liver or kidney cancer. Material: CD4+ or CD8+ T cells sorted from blood, obtained in a trial of the OX40 agonist ivuxolimab. The CDR3 loop reads CASSRTTGFWEQFF. The CDR3 DNA reads TGTGCCAGCAGTAGAACAACAGGGTTCTGGGAGCAGTTCTTC.